The 5 T cell receptor beta chains reported below all come from one sample, sequenced in a study of CD8+ T cells in alopecia areata. Extracted from the samples, RNA was reverse transcribed into cDNA to serve as the sequencing template. Method: immunoSEQ multiplex PCR; TCRdb's copy keeps in-frame clones and lacks some. This table holds over 200,000 clones, 57% found once. Source: CD4+ T cells sorted from blood, taken at week 0. These receptors were obtained from a human donor with alopecia areata.

The V and J genes are TRBV9 and TRBJ2-3; perhaps TRBD2 as D (5 bases). Trimming cost V 7 bases and J 7 bases, with 22 bases left between them. Germline loops: CDR1 SGDLS, CDR2 YYNGEE. There are 15 residues in the CDR3. The CDR3 region is CASALSAVSSNTQYF. DNA for the CDR3: TGTGCCAGCGCCCTCTCAGCGGTTTCCTCAAATACGCAGTATTTT.

J is TRBJ2-1 and V is TRBV4-2; 13 bases are a match to TRBD2. The germline CDR1 and CDR2 sequences are LGHNA and YNFKEQ. There are 16 residues in the CDR3. Trimming removed 3 bases from V and 4 bases from J; junction bases left unmatched: 3. The CDR3, as DNA: TGTGCCAGCAGCCAGGGGACTAGCGGGATTTACAATGAGCAGTTCTTC. Residues: CASSQGTSGIYNEQFF.

The chain recombines TRBV6-5 with TRBJ1-2, with TRBD1 as a possible D gene (6 bases). Germline CDR1 and CDR2: MNHEY and SVGAGI. This CDR3 contains 13 residues. V lost 10 bases, J lost 8 bases, and 20 bases lay in between. CDR3 region: CATKGTDRSGYTF. CDR3 DNA: TGTGCCACCAAGGGTACGGACAGATCCGGCTACACCTTC.

The chain carries TRBV5-1 and TRBJ2-7; D remains unclear. The CDR3 runs to 15 residues. From germline, CDR1 is SGHRS and CDR2 YFSETQ. V lost 0 bases to trimming and J lost 1 base, with 11 bases between them. CDR3: CASSLDFQESYEQYF. Here the CDR3 DNA reads TGCGCCAGCAGCTTGGATTTTCAGGAATCCTACGAGCAGTACTTC.

This clone showed up just once. V is TRBV15 and J is TRBJ1-2, with D hard to call. Germline V CDR1 and CDR2: LNHNV, YYDKDF (reference sequence). The length of the CDR3 is 16 residues. Between the trimmed V and J ends, which lost 0 bases and 2 bases, there was a span of 13 bases. DNA of the CDR3: TGTGCCACCAGCAGAGATACAGAGCAGAGCAACTATGGCTACACCTTC. Translation gives CATSRDTEQSNYGYTF.